These 30 T cell receptor beta chains were sequenced from one sample in a study of control samples from healthy donors and cancer patients. Sequencing was performed with immunoSEQ multiplex PCR; in TCRdb, only in-frame clones are kept and a portion is missing. This repertoire shows about 82,000 clones, just under 95% found once; its top ten account for around 5%. The sample comprised blood. All receptors come from a woman younger than 35 in good health.

The chain recombines TRBV5-1 with TRBJ1-1; no reliable D call. This CDR3 region has 14 residues. Germline V gene data show CDR1 as SGHRS and CDR2 as YFSETQ. Trimming removed 0 bases at V and 4 bases at J, with 10 bases between. CDR3 sequence: CASSLGKSITEAFF. CDR3 DNA: TGCGCCAGCAGCTTGGGAAAAAGTATCACTGAAGCTTTCTTT.

V is TRBV2 and J is TRBJ2-7, with 7 bases aligning to TRBD1. CDR3 length: 14 residues. Germline lookup yields CDR1 SNHLY and CDR2 FYNNEI. The ends lost 5 bases at V and 6 bases at J; junction bases unmatched: 10. Written as DNA, the CDR3 is TGTGCCAGCAGTTCGGTGAAGACAGGGCTCGAGCAGTACTTC. Translating gives CASSSVKTGLEQYF. Looking up the rest from reference TRBV2 and TRBJ2-7 gives the full variable domain: EPEVTQTPSHQVTQMGQEVILRCVPISNHLYFYWYRQILGQKVEFLVSFYNNEISEKSEIFDDQFSVERPDGSNFTLKIRSTKLEDSAMYFCASSSVKTGLEQYFGPGTRLTVT.

The chain uses TRBV7-8 and TRBJ1-2; 7 bases map to TRBD1. V lost 5 bases and J lost 6; bases outside the gene matches: 15. Germline V gene data show CDR1 as SGHVS and CDR2 as FQNEAQ. The length of the CDR3 is 16 residues. In DNA form, the CDR3 reads TGTGCCAGCAGCCTAGAACAGGGGTTACTGGCTGATGGCTACACCTTC. This translates into CASSLEQGLLADGYTF.

This chain links TRBV11-2 with TRBJ2-2, with D possibly TRBD2 on 6 matching bases. Germline-derived CDR1 and CDR2 are SGHAT and FQNNGV. V was cut by 4 bases and J by 3 bases, with 18 bases left in between. The CDR3 contains 17 residues. CDR3 nucleotide sequence: TGTGCCAGCAGCTCGGCACGGGGCAGGGACTACACCGGGGAGCTGTTTTTT. It is translated as CASSSARGRDYTGELFF.

The chain is built from TRBV28 and TRBJ2-5; TRBD1 aligns across 9 bases. The length of the CDR3 is 15 residues. Germline CDR1 MDHEN, CDR2 SYDVKM. Unmatched junction bases numbered 7, after V lost 3 bases and J lost 5 bases. The CDR3 DNA reads as TGTGCCAGCAGTTTGGGGGGGACAGGGAAGGAGACCCAGTACTTC. Amino acid sequence: CASSLGGTGKETQYF.

The V call is TRBV14, the J call TRBJ2-2; D not resolved. CDR1 is SGHDN and CDR2 is FVKESK in the germline V gene. Trimming left V 2 bases short and J 4 bases short, with 5 bases between. CDR3 length equals 13 residues. The CDR3 DNA is TGTGCCAGCAGCCAATCGGTCACCGGGGAGCTGTTTTTT. Translating gives CASSQSVTGELFF.

This clone has a single count. J is TRBJ2-7 and V is TRBV5-1; D is undetermined. Germline V gene sequence: CDR1 SGHRS, CDR2 YFSETQ. The V end was cut by 4 bases, the J end by 5 bases, with 7 bases between. There are 11 residues in the CDR3. CDR3 coding DNA: TGCGCCAGCAGCAGTGGGGACGAGCAGTACTTC. It codes for CASSSGDEQYF.

This chain uses TRBV29-1 with TRBJ1-1; D might be TRBD1 (5 bases). Between the trimmed V and J ends, which lost 6 bases and 3 bases, there was a span of 14 bases. The CDR3 has 13 amino acids. Germline CDR1 SQVTM, CDR2 ANQGSEA. The CDR3 region has the DNA TGCAGCGTGACAAGGGACTTCGACACTGAAGCTTTCTTT. As protein: CSVTRDFDTEAFF.

J is TRBJ1-4 and V is TRBV6-1, with D perhaps TRBD1 (6 bases). There are 17 residues in the CDR3. The V and J ends lost 2 bases and 7 bases respectively, with 20 bases between them. Germline V gene sequence: CDR1 MNHNS, CDR2 SASEGT. The CDR3 loop reads CASSELSTGVGGEKLFF. CDR3 in DNA: TGTGCCAGCAGTGAATTGTCGACAGGTGTAGGGGGTGAAAAACTGTTTTTT.

The chain links TRBV29-1 to TRBJ1-1; 10 bases match TRBD1. This CDR3 has 14 residues. CDR1 and CDR2 (germline): SQVTM, ANQGSEA. The V and J ends lost 4 bases and 4 bases, in that order; junction bases with no gene match: 6. The DNA for the CDR3 is TGCAGCGTTGGACAGGGGGCTTTGGGCACTGAAGCTTTCTTT. Translation gives CSVGQGALGTEAFF.

The rearrangement links TRBV28 to TRBJ2-3; the match to TRBD1 covers 7 bases. With V trimmed by 3 bases and J by 3 bases, 12 bases remained unmatched. Germline V lookup: CDR1 MDHEN, CDR2 SYDVKM. The CDR3 sequence is 17 residues long. The CDR3 is CASSFELTGTVTDTQYF. Here the CDR3 DNA reads TGTGCCAGCAGTTTCGAACTCACCGGGACAGTTACAGATACGCAGTATTTT.

This chain uses TRBV19 with TRBJ2-5; D is undetermined. Germline assignment: CDR1 LNHDA and CDR2 SQIVND (reference sequence). Deletions cut 5 bases from V and 4 bases from J, with 17 bases between. CDR3 length: 15 amino acids. The CDR3 region has the DNA TGTGCCAGTAGTCCCCTCGGCGTGGTCGTAGAGACCCAGTACTTC. It codes for CASSPLGVVVETQYF.

The chain joins TRBV24-1 to TRBJ2-7; maybe TRBD2 (6 bases). CDR1 and CDR2 from the germline V gene are KGHDR and SFDVKD. The CDR3 length is 13 residues. V was shortened by 5 bases and J by 2 bases, with 9 bases between the two germline ends. Here the CDR3 reads CATSAGGTYEQYF. In DNA form, the CDR3 reads TGTGCCACCAGTGCCGGGGGAACCTACGAGCAGTACTTC.

As regards this clone: Distinct nucleotide sequences in the sample also encode this CDR3. The J gene is TRBJ2-7, the V gene TRBV7-9, with no clear D. Germline V gene data show CDR1 as SEHNR and CDR2 as FQNEAQ (reference sequence). The CDR3 sequence is 12 residues long. Trimming cost V 4 bases and J 0 bases, with 4 bases left between them. Written as DNA, the CDR3 is TGTGCCAGCAGCTCCCTCTCCTACGAGCAGTACTTC. As protein: CASSSLSYEQYF.

This sequence joins TRBV9 and TRBJ1-2, with 7 bases matching TRBD1. Trimming at V came to 3 bases and at J to 10 bases, leaving 12 bases not matched to a gene. Germline lookup yields CDR1 SGDLS and CDR2 YYNGEE. CDR3 length equals 14 residues. The CDR3 DNA reads TGTGCCAGCAGCGACTCCCCGGGACAGTACGTCTACACCTTC. Translation: CASSDSPGQYVYTF. Full variable domain (outside the CDR3, taken from reference TRBV9 and TRBJ1-2): DSGVTQTPKHLITATGQRVTLRCSPRSGDLSVYWYQQSLDQGLQFLIQYYNGEERAKGNILERFSAQQFPDLHSELNLSSLELGDSALYFCASSDSPGQYVYTFGSGTRLTVV.

The genes are TRBV29-1 and TRBJ1-2, with 10 bases that match TRBD1. The CDR3 length is 13 residues. Germline V gene sequence: CDR1 SQVTM, CDR2 ANQGSEA. Germline trimming cut 4 bases from V and 2 bases from J; bases unmatched to any gene: 1. CDR3 coding DNA: TGCAGCGTTGGGACAGGGGGAAACTATGGCTACACCTTC. This encodes CSVGTGGNYGYTF.

This sequence joins TRBV3-1 (or the pseudogene TRBV3-2) and TRBJ1-2; no firm D call. The CDR3 contains 16 residues. The germline CDR1 and CDR2 sequences are LGHDT and YNNKEL (reference sequence). V dropped 4 bases and J dropped 5 bases, with 20 bases sitting between them. CDR3 protein: CASSPTHRLKVYGYTF. The CDR3 bases are TGTGCCAGCAGCCCGACTCACAGATTGAAGGTGTATGGCTACACCTTC.

The chain employs TRBV3-1 (or the pseudogene TRBV3-2) and TRBJ2-5, with TRBD2 matching 13 bases. In germline, CDR1 is LGHDT, CDR2 YNNKEL (reference sequence). V shed 4 bases and J 5 bases; nucleotides not matched to a gene: 7. This CDR3 comprises 16 residues. Here the CDR3 reads CASSLRLAGGSETQYF. In DNA form, the CDR3 reads TGTGCCAGCAGCCTCCGACTAGCGGGAGGTTCCGAGACCCAGTACTTC.

This chain uses TRBV15 with TRBJ2-3, with D maybe TRBD1 (6 bases). Germline V gives CDR1 LNHNV, CDR2 YYDKDF (reference sequence). V lost 2 bases and J lost 8, with 23 bases in between. CDR3 length: 17 residues. CDR3 loop: CATSRNVRDTDLGTQYF. In DNA, the CDR3 is TGTGCCACCAGCAGAAATGTCCGGGACACCGATTTAGGTACGCAGTATTTT. Looking up the rest from reference TRBV15 and TRBJ2-3 gives the full variable domain: DAMVIQNPRYQVTQFGKPVTLSCSQTLNHNVMYWYQQKSSQAPKLLFHYYDKDFNNEADTPDNFQSRRPNTSFCFLDIRSPGLGDTAMYLCATSRNVRDTDLGTQYFGPGTRLTVL.

The chain combines TRBV29-1 with TRBJ2-7, with 8 bases identical to TRBD1. Germline V CDR1 and CDR2: SQVTM, ANQGSEA. CDR3 length equals 12 residues. With V trimmed by 4 bases and J by 7 bases, 6 bases remained unmatched. CDR3 loop: CSVVPDRGEQYF. CDR3 DNA: TGCAGCGTTGTCCCCGACAGGGGTGAGCAGTACTTC.

The J gene is TRBJ2-2, the V gene TRBV18; 10 bases are a match to TRBD1. With 5 bases clipped from V and 1 base from J, the junction kept 4 bases outside the gene matches. CDR3 length: 16 residues. The germline V gene encodes CDR1 KGHSH and CDR2 LQKENI. The CDR3 DNA sequence: TGTGCCAGCTCAATCGACAGGGGGCGGAACACCGGGGAGCTGTTTTTT. Protein product: CASSIDRGRNTGELFF.

This clone was recorded only once. The V gene is TRBV6-6, the J gene TRBJ2-7; TRBD2 is a possible D gene (6 bases). Germline assignment: CDR1 MNHNY and CDR2 SVGAGI (reference sequence). Trimming left V 8 bases short and J 2 bases short, with 19 bases between. This CDR3 region has 15 residues. CDR3 sequence: CASGGDPYFTYEQYF. The DNA of the CDR3 is TGTGCCAGCGGAGGGGATCCCTACTTCACCTACGAGCAGTACTTC.

The chain has TRBV11-2 and TRBJ1-5; D is perhaps TRBD1 (6 bases). The CDR3 extends over 18 amino acids. In germline, CDR1 is SGHAT, CDR2 FQNNGV. Trimming took 4 bases from V and 0 from J, leaving 19 bases between them. CDR3 in DNA: TGTGCCAGCAGCTCCCACAGGGTTGGGGCATATAGCAATCAGCCCCAGCATTTT. This encodes CASSSHRVGAYSNQPQHF.

The chain employs TRBV24-1 and TRBJ2-3; either TRBD1 or TRBD2 may fit D (6 bases each). Germline V gives CDR1 KGHDR, CDR2 SFDVKD. The ends were cut back, 1 base at V and 2 bases at J, with 21 bases in the middle. This CDR3 region has 19 residues. CDR3: CATSDLGGPSATITDTQYF. The CDR3 DNA follows: TGTGCCACCAGTGATTTAGGGGGGCCGTCGGCGACAATCACAGATACGCAGTATTTT.

The rearrangement links TRBV6-2 or TRBV6-3 to TRBJ2-3, with D hard to call. Germline CDR1 MNHEY, CDR2 SVGEGT. The V and J ends lost 0 bases and 12 bases respectively, with 13 bases between them. The CDR3 has 13 residues. The CDR3: CASSYSSPRVQYF. Written as DNA, the CDR3 is TGTGCCAGCAGTTACTCGTCACCTAGGGTTCAGTATTTT.

The chain recombines TRBV3-1 (or the pseudogene TRBV3-2) with TRBJ2-2, with TRBD2 matching 11 bases. Germline CDR1 reads LGHDT; CDR2 reads YNNKEL (reference sequence). V dropped 0 bases and J dropped 6; count of bases not matched to a gene: 15. The CDR3 spans 20 residues. CDR3 coding DNA: TGTGCCAGCAGCCAAGATATCCCCCCTAGCGGGGGGTCGTACGCCGGGGAGCTGTTTTTT. Translated, it gives CASSQDIPPSGGSYAGELFF.

V is TRBV27 and J is TRBJ2-7; D gene uncertain. V was pared by 2 bases and J by 0 bases, with 8 bases between. This CDR3 comprises 14 residues. Germline loops: CDR1 MNHEY, CDR2 SMNVEV (reference sequence). The CDR3 loop reads CASSLKGSSYEQYF. Here the CDR3 DNA reads TGTGCCAGCAGTTTAAAGGGCAGCTCCTACGAGCAGTACTTC.

The chain employs TRBV9 and TRBJ2-7; D gene ambiguous. This CDR3 has 16 amino acids. Deletions cut 4 bases from V and 0 bases from J, with 17 bases between. Germline loops: CDR1 SGDLS, CDR2 YYNGEE. CDR3 bases: TGTGCCAGCAGCCCGATGGACCGATTGGGCTCCTACGAGCAGTACTTC. Translation gives CASSPMDRLGSYEQYF.

The J gene is TRBJ2-7, the V gene TRBV28; a weak D match, TRBD1 (5 bases). Trimming removed 5 bases at V and 3 bases at J, with 20 bases between. Germline CDR1 reads MDHEN; CDR2 reads SYDVKM. This CDR3 region has 16 residues. The CDR3 here is CASSMVGQGAFYEQYF. DNA for the CDR3: TGTGCCAGCAGTATGGTGGGGCAGGGTGCGTTCTACGAGCAGTACTTC.

The genes are TRBV20-1 and TRBJ2-7; the match to TRBD2 covers 9 bases. Trimming removed 3 bases from V and 2 bases from J; junction bases left unmatched: 2. The germline CDR1 and CDR2 sequences are DFQATT and SNEGSKA (reference sequence). The CDR3 is made up of 13 amino acids. The CDR3: CSASWTSAYEQYF. The CDR3 coding sequence is TGCAGTGCTAGTTGGACTAGCGCCTACGAGCAGTACTTC.